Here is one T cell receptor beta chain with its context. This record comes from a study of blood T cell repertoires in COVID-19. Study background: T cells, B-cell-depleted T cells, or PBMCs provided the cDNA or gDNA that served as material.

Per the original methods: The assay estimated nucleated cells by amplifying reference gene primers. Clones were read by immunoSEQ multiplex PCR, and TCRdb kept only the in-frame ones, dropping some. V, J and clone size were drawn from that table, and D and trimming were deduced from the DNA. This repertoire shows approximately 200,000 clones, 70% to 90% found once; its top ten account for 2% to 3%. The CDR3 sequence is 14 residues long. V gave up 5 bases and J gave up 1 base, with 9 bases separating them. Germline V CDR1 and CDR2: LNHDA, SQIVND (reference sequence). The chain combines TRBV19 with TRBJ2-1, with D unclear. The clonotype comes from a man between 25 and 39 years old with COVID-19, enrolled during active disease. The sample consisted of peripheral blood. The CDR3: CASSQVISYNEQFF. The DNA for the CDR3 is TGTGCCAGTAGTCAGGTCATATCCTACAATGAGCAGTTCTTC.